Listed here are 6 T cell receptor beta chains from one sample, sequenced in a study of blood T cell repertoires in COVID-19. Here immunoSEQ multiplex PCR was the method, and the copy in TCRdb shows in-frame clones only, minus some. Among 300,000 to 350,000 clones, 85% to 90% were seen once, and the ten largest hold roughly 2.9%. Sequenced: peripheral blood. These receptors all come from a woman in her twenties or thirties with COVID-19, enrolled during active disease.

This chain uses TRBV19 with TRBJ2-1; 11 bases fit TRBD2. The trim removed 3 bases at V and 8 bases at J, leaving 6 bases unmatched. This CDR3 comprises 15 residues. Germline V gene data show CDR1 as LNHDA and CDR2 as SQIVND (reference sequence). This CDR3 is CASSIRTSGYDEQFF. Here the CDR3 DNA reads TGTGCCAGTAGTATCCGGACTAGCGGGTACGATGAGCAGTTCTTC.

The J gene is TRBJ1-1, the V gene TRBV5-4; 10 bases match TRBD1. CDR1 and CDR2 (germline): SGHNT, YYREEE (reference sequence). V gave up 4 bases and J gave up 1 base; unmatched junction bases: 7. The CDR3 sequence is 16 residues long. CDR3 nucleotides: TGTGCCAGCAGCGCCGGACAGGGGGAGAGGAACACTGAAGCTTTCTTT. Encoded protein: CASSAGQGERNTEAFF.

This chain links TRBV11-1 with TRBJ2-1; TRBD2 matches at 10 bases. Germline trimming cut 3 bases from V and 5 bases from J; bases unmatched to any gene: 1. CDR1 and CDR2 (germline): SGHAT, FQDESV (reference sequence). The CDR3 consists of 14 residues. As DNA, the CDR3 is TGTGCCAGCAGCTTCGGGACTAGCGACAATGAGCAGTTCTTC. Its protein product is CASSFGTSDNEQFF.

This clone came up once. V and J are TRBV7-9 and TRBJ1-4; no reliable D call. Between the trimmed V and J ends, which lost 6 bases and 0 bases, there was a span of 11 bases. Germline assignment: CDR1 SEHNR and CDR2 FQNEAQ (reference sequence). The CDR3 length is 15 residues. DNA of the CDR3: TGTGCCAGCAGTCTAGACCGCGCAACTAATGAAAAACTGTTTTTT. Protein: CASSLDRATNEKLFF.

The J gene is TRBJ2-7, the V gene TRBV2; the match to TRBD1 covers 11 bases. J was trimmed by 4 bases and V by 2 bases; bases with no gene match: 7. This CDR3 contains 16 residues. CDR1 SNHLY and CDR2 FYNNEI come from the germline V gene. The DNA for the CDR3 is TGTGCCAGCAGTGAAATTTGGACAGGGGGCGGATACGAGCAGTACTTC. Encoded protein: CASSEIWTGGGYEQYF.

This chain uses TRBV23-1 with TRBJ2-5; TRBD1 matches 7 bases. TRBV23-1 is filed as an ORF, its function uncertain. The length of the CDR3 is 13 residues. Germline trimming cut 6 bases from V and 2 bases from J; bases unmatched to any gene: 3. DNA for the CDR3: TGCGCCAGCAGGCCGGGACAGCAAGAGACCCAGTACTTC. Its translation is CASRPGQQETQYF.